This T cell receptor (beta chain) emerged from a study of shared clonotypes between healthy human individuals. Across the whole study: Participating donors consisted of two women and a few men aged 18 to 49.

Genomic DNA (from each subset) was split evenly across several immunoSEQ plates. DNA input for the unsorted PBMC replicate PCRs was 250 to 350 ng, approximately 29,000 T cell genomes. Per the original methods: Junction-only sequences produced by ImmunoSEQ had no quality scores, so filtering differed. Produced via immunoSEQ multiplex PCR; TCRdb's table is partial and in-frame only. That table is the source of V, J and clone size, and D and trimming were worked out from the DNA. The profile covers 490,000 or so clones, with 65% to 80% appearing a single time and 10% to 15% taken by the ten largest. Sequenced input: PBMCs. The clonotype comes from a woman in her thirties or forties in good health. Some clones in this sample may be carry-over from other donors' samples.

CDR3 residues: CASSPIAARTDTQYF. CDR3 in DNA: TGTGCCAGTAGTCCAATTGCGGCCCGCACAGATACGCAGTATTTT. V is TRBV19 and J is TRBJ2-3; D call uncertain. The CDR3 is 15 residues long. Between the trimmed V and J ends, which lost 5 bases and 1 base, there was a span of 13 bases. CDR1 is LNHDA and CDR2 is SQIVND in the germline V gene (reference sequence).